Below, 18 T cell receptor beta chains from the same sample are listed, as sequenced in a study of OX40 agonist ivuxolimab in advanced cancers. The protocol was immunoSEQ multiplex PCR, while the TCRdb copy is restricted to in-frame clones and leaves out a portion. The profile shows some 66,000 clones, about four fifths of them singletons. The sample was CD4+ or CD8+ T cells sorted from blood, taken in a trial of the OX40 agonist ivuxolimab. The receptors stem from an adult with an advanced solid tumor such as melanoma, head and neck, liver or kidney cancer.

The sample holds a few counts of this clone. The chain has TRBV5-6 and TRBJ2-7, with D maybe TRBD2 (5 bases). Germline-derived CDR1 and CDR2 are SGHDT and YYEEEE. The CDR3 runs 16 residues. V was shortened by 4 bases and J by 2 bases, with 19 bases between the two germline ends. The CDR3: CASSRVSGVGTYEQYF. As DNA, the CDR3 is TGTGCCAGCAGCCGGGTGAGTGGGGTCGGGACCTACGAGCAGTACTTC. Based on the CDR3 plus reference TRBV5-6 and TRBJ2-7, the full variable domain is DAGVTQSPTHLIKTRGQQVTLRCSPKSGHDTVSWYQQALGQGPQFIFQYYEEEERQRGNFPDRFSGHQFPNYSSELNVNALLLGDSALYLCASSRVSGVGTYEQYFGPGTRLTVT.

On this clone itself: One end of the junction fails to match germline, which may point to a read error. The chain joins TRBV10-3 to TRBJ2-7, with 13 bases fitting TRBD2. The CDR3 runs 19 residues. Per germline, CDR1 ENHRY and CDR2 SYGVKD. This chain's CDR3 is CATEPAGLAGPYSSYKQYF. The CDR3, as DNA: TGTGCCACCGAACCCGCGGGACTAGCGGGACCCTATAGCTCCTACAAGCAGTACTTC.

This chain uses TRBV6-1 with TRBJ1-2, with D possibly TRBD1 on 6 matching bases. The germline CDR1 and CDR2 sequences are MNHNS and SASEGT. The V end was cut by 3 bases, the J end by 4 bases, with 9 bases between. This CDR3 comprises 13 residues. The DNA for the CDR3 is TGTGCCAGCAGTGAGGACAGTCCCTATGGCTACACCTTC. Translated, it gives CASSEDSPYGYTF.

On this clone: Other DNA sequences within the sample encode an identical CDR3. The chain is built from TRBV30 and TRBJ2-7; tentatively, D is TRBD2 (5 bases). The CDR3 consists of 13 residues. Germline V CDR1 and CDR2: GTSNPN, SVGIG (reference sequence). Trimming shortened V by 1 base and J by 3 bases, and 10 bases separated the two germline ends. The CDR3 nucleotides are TGTGCCTGGAGTGGAACGGGGAACTACGAGCAGTACTTC. Protein sequence: CAWSGTGNYEQYF.

The chain couples TRBV7-2 to TRBJ2-1; D is ambiguous. This CDR3 spans 14 amino acids. The germline V gene has CDR1 SGHTA and CDR2 FQGNSA. Deletions cut 1 base from V and 7 bases from J, with 11 bases between. The CDR3 loop reads CASSLVSGKNEQFF. CDR3 DNA sequence: TGTGCCAGCAGCTTAGTTAGTGGGAAGAATGAGCAGTTCTTC.

The chain recombines TRBV6-6 with TRBJ1-4; D call uncertain. The length of the CDR3 is 11 residues. Trimming stripped 7 bases from V and 5 bases from J, with 5 bases between. Germline V lookup: CDR1 MNHNY, CDR2 SVGAGI (reference sequence). The chain's CDR3 is CASKDNEKLFF. The CDR3 nucleotides are TGTGCCAGCAAGGACAATGAAAAACTGTTTTTT.

The chain employs TRBV5-1 and TRBJ2-3; D might be TRBD2 (6 bases). Germline V CDR1 and CDR2: SGHRS, YFSETQ. Trimming took 0 bases from V and 6 from J, leaving 17 bases between them. The CDR3 contains 16 residues. CDR3 residues: CASSLAGTGTWDTQYF. The CDR3 region has the DNA TGCGCCAGCAGCTTGGCCGGGACGGGGACTTGGGATACGCAGTATTTT. The entire variable domain, with the rest obtained from reference TRBV5-1 and TRBJ2-3, is as follows: KAGVTQTPRYLIKTRGQQVTLSCSPISGHRSVSWYQQTPGQGLQFLFEYFSETQRNKGNFPGRFSGRQFSNSRSEMNVSTLELGDSALYLCASSLAGTGTWDTQYFGPGTRLTVL.

The chain couples TRBV30 to TRBJ2-2, with a tentative D call TRBD1 (6 bases). Germline CDR1 and CDR2: GTSNPN and SVGIG (reference sequence). Trimming cost V 4 bases and J 2 bases, with 11 bases left between them. This CDR3 has 14 residues. CDR3 DNA: TGTGCCTGGATCAAGGGACATAACACCGGGGAGCTGTTTTTT. It encodes CAWIKGHNTGELFF.

The V call is TRBV25-1, the J call TRBJ1-3, with no clear D. The CDR3 has 16 amino acids. CDR1 is MGHDK and CDR2 is SYGVNS in the germline V gene. V lost 1 base and J 0 bases, leaving 10 bases between the germline ends. CDR3 residues: CASSEFAGTSGNTIYF. CDR3 coding DNA: TGTGCCAGCAGTGAATTCGCGGGAACCTCTGGAAACACCATATATTTT.

This clone was recorded once. V is TRBV9 and J is TRBJ2-3, with D perhaps matching TRBD2 (5 bases). Germline V gene lookup returns CDR1 SGDLS and CDR2 YYNGEE. V dropped 3 bases and J dropped 7 bases, with 15 bases sitting between them. This CDR3 has 14 residues. In DNA, the CDR3 is TGTGCCAGCAGCGCGGGAACGGGCGCTTATACGCAGTATTTT. Protein sequence: CASSAGTGAYTQYF. Full variable domain (remainder filled in from reference TRBV9 and TRBJ2-3): DSGVTQTPKHLITATGQRVTLRCSPRSGDLSVYWYQQSLDQGLQFLIQYYNGEERAKGNILERFSAQQFPDLHSELNLSSLELGDSALYFCASSAGTGAYTQYFGPGTRLTVL.

This chain joins TRBV11-2 and TRBJ2-1; 12 bases agree with TRBD2. The CDR3 is 15 residues long. V gave up 5 bases and J gave up 6 bases; unmatched junction bases: 5. Germline CDR1 reads SGHAT; CDR2 reads FQNNGV. CDR3 sequence (DNA): TGTGCCAGCAGCCCACTAGCGGGAGGACCCAATGAGCAGTTCTTC. Residues: CASSPLAGGPNEQFF.

This chain uses TRBV4-3 with TRBJ2-5; a weak D match, TRBD1 (5 bases). There are 14 residues in the CDR3. Looked up from germline, CDR1 is LGHNA and CDR2 is YSLEER. V lost 0 bases, J lost 4 bases, and 9 bases lay in between. In DNA, the CDR3 is TGCGCCAGCAGCCAAGATTACCAGGGAGAGACCCAGTACTTC. Encoded protein: CASSQDYQGETQYF.

The J gene is TRBJ2-1, the V gene TRBV2, with D possibly matching TRBD1 (6 bases). CDR1 and CDR2 from the germline V gene are SNHLY and FYNNEI. Trimming pared 9 bases from V and 3 bases from J, leaving 18 bases between. CDR3 length: 15 residues. DNA of the CDR3: TGTGCCAGTGAAAACGACAGGAGAAACTACAATGAGCAGTTCTTC. Its translation is CASENDRRNYNEQFF.

The CDR3 protein is CASSQAVSGRDSGANVLTF. CDR3 nucleotide sequence: TGCGCCAGCAGCCAAGCAGTTAGCGGGAGAGACTCTGGGGCCAACGTCCTGACTTTC. The gene calls are TRBV4-1 and TRBJ2-6, with 9 bases lining up with TRBD2. CDR1 MGHRA and CDR2 YSYEKL come from the germline V gene. The CDR3 loop spans 19 amino acids. After removal of 1 base from V and 0 bases from J, the junction contained 7 bases not matched to a gene.

This clone came up a few times. The V and J genes are TRBV2 and TRBJ1-5, with a weak D call TRBD1 (6 bases). The V gene's germline CDR1 is SNHLY and CDR2 FYNNEI. V was trimmed by 0 bases and J by 7 bases, leaving 13 bases between them. CDR3 length: 15 residues. CDR3 sequence: CASSEARGAGQPQHF. The DNA of the CDR3 is TGTGCCAGCAGTGAAGCGCGGGGGGCAGGGCAGCCCCAGCATTTT.

This clone was counted only a few times. The chain has TRBV7-9 and TRBJ1-1; 7 bases match TRBD1. J lost 10 bases, V lost 2 bases, and 4 bases had no gene match. Germline CDR1 reads SEHNR; CDR2 reads FQNEAQ (reference sequence). The CDR3 consists of 12 residues. CDR3 nucleotide sequence: TGTGCCAGCAGCTTACCGACAGGGACAGCTTTCTTT. As protein: CASSLPTGTAFF.

The chain employs TRBV6-1 and TRBJ2-1; weak D call: TRBD2 (5 bases). With 1 base removed from V and 4 bases from J, the gap between germline ends came to 17 bases. The length of the CDR3 is 17 residues. Germline assignment: CDR1 MNHNS and CDR2 SASEGT. The CDR3 coding sequence is TGTGCCAGCAGTGAAGGTCTAGCTGAGTCCCTTTACAATGAGCAGTTCTTC. This encodes CASSEGLAESLYNEQFF.

This sequence joins TRBV25-1 and TRBJ2-4, with a weak D call TRBD2 (5 bases). In germline, CDR1 is MGHDK, CDR2 SYGVNS. The CDR3 runs 14 residues. V lost 4 bases and J lost 5, with 12 bases in between. CDR3 DNA sequence: TGTGCCAGCAGTGTGCGGACTGGGGAAAACATTCAGTACTTC. This sequence encodes CASSVRTGENIQYF.